The sequence of this TCR beta chain was determined in a study of T cells after yellow fever vaccination (dated by TCRdb to the late 2010s). Background for the entire study: The SMART-Seq v4 Ultra Low Input RNA kit was used to prepare libraries from fractions with low cell numbers. To follow T-cell clones before and after primary and booster YFV17D yellow fever vaccination, bulk TCR alpha and beta repertoires were sequenced over time. Two healthy male donors made up the cohort, one aged 18 to 29 years and the other aged 30 to 40 years. Bulk PBMC replicates and cell subsets were isolated from blood drawn at multiple timepoints before and after both primary and secondary immunization.

The CDR3 spans 16 residues, from the cysteine through the phenylalanine. Of all the DNA, just the CDR3 is kept, 48 bases in frame from base 1. Compared with germline, V lacks 7 bases and J lacks 4 bases; bases without a gene match: 9. CDR1 is given as MNHNS and CDR2 as SASEGT, both from the germline V gene. TCR cDNA was synthesized by 5'RACE template switching, through which a universal primer site and unique molecular identifiers were introduced. cDNA synthesis was primed from both the TCR alpha and TCR beta constant segments. Libraries were amplified in two PCR steps, with sample barcodes and sequencing adapters added in the second step. Sequencing of the libraries was done on either Illumina HiSeq 2500 (2x100 bp) or NovaSeq (2x150 bp). Per the source publication's procedure: Reads were demultiplexed and collapsed into UMI consensus sequences with MIGEC, and V(D)J alignment was performed with MiXCR. Vaccine-responding clonotypes were identified with edgeR using replicate PBMC samples, with FDR below 0.01 and a log2 fold change above 5 up to day 15 being required. Each bulk clonotype received a CD4 or CD8 identity based on whether the sequenced CD4 or CD8 repertoire contained that clonotype at higher abundance. A clonotype counted as NS4B-specific if enriched at least 10-fold in dextramer-positive versus dextramer-negative fractions, with CD4-biased clonotypes left out. The public reads were reanalyzed by TCRdb: fastp trimming at Q25, MiXCR alignment, in-frame beta chains only. Under each unique CDR3 protein, matching rows form one entry showing the most common genes and DNA. The V and J calls, along with clone size, are taken from TCRdb and not from the paper's own processing. The sample has around 88,000 distinct CDR3 sequences on record, 13% of them singletons. Around 23% of the sample comes from the top ten.

With regard to this clonotype: No qualities accompany the bases; no much larger clone lies one base away.

What the work shows at the level of the full study, not this receptor alone: The secondary T-cell response was found to be weaker but faster than the primary response, with a peak reached on day 5 rather than on day 15. Most clones expanded after primary vaccination were re-detected after the booster (96% of CD4 and roughly 87% of CD8), suggesting broad memory maintenance. Computational filtering was required because FACS-sorted repertoires could contain abundant contaminating clonotypes from the bulk population. A small share of clonotypes occurred in both CD4 and CD8 compartments, likely arising from convergent recombination. Because the study included only a couple of donors, the extent to which the findings can be generalized is limited.

The label giving this sample's treatment or condition can be read as: live attenuated yellow fever vaccine strain. A standard Ficoll-Paque protocol was used to isolate PBMCs from peripheral blood. Epitope-specific CD8 T cells were sorted with a dextramer loaded with the yellow fever NS4B epitope peptide, and anti-CD3 and anti-CD8 staining was applied. RNA was extracted with TriZol from bulk PBMCs, CD4 and CD8 fractions, and dextramer-positive and dextramer-negative fractions. Source: CD8+ T cells not binding an NS4B(214-222) dextramer, sorted from PBMCs, taken approximately 22 days after the first yellow fever vaccination. The cell subset or site label for this specimen denotes: NS4B epitope dextramer-negative CD8 T cells. The sequence is built from TRBV6-1 and TRBJ2-3; 12 junctional bases match TRBD1. This TCR was recovered from a man aged 18-30 years who received the YFV17D yellow fever vaccine. DNA sequence: TGTGCCAGCACTCCTTCGGGACAGGGGGCGGCAGATACGCAGTATTTT. It specifies CASTPSGQGAADTQYF.